This TCR beta chain was sequenced during a study of radiotherapy plus CTLA-4 blockade in lung cancer. Study-wide context: An objective response was seen in 15% to 20% of patients, and disease control in around 33%.

TCRdb keeps only in-frame clones here, not all; method: immunoSEQ multiplex PCR. The sample gives about 48,000 clones, approximately 78% of which show up once; about 3.6% is in the top ten. The study treated chemo-refractory metastatic non-small-cell lung cancer patients with focal radiation plus ipilimumab CTLA-4 blockade. This specimen consisted of peripheral blood, obtained from a patient treated with radiotherapy plus ipilimumab. The clonotype was recovered from a human donor with non-small cell lung cancer who had stable disease on radiotherapy plus ipilimumab.

CDR3 bases: TGTGCCATCAGTGAGGACTGGACAGGGGGCCAGGGGACCCAGTACTTC. Amino acid sequence: CAISEDWTGGQGTQYF. The rearrangement joins TRBV10-3 to TRBJ2-5; 11 nucleotides align to TRBD1. Germline CDR1 and CDR2: ENHRY and SYGVKD. The CDR3 spans 16 residues. V trimming: 2 bases; J trimming: 7 bases; junction bases outside the gene matches: 9.